One TCR beta chain is described in this entry. This entry comes from a study of blood T cells in healthy people across ages. Next came a second PCR, run for 7 to 11 cycles, which used a sample-barcoded 5' primer along with a J-beta primer mix. TCRdb called the 5' RACE reads again in MiXCR, with one record for every CDR3 protein. The sample lists approximately 820,000 distinct CDR3 sequences; approximately 48% were seen once. CDR1 and CDR2 from the germline V gene are MGHDK and SYGVNS. Trimming pared 5 bases from V and 1 base from J, leaving 15 bases between. This CDR3 spans 15 amino acids. J is TRBJ2-7 and V is TRBV25-1; TRBD1 is a possible D gene (6 bases). Sequencing input: blood. The receptor was isolated from a man between 60 and 75 years old in good health. Here the CDR3 reads CASSSTGFPSYEQYF. CDR3 sequence (DNA): TGTGCCAGCAGTAGTACAGGGTTTCCGTCCTACGAGCAGTACTTC.